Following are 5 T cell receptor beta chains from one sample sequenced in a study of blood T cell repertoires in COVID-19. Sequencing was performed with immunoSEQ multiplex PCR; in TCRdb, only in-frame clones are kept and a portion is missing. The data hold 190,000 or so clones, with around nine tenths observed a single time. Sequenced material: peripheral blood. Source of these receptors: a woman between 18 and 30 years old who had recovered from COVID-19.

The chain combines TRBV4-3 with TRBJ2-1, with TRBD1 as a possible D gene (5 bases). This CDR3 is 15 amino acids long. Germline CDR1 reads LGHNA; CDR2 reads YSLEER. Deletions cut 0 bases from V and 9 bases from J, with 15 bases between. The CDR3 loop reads CASSQDYQGLGEQFF. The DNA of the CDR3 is TGCGCCAGCAGCCAAGATTACCAGGGTTTAGGTGAGCAGTTCTTC.

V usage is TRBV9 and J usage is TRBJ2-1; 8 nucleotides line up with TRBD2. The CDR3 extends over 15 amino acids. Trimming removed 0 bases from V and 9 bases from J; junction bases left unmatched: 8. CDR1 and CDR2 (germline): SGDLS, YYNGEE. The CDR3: CASSVATGLGSEQFF. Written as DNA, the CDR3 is TGTGCCAGCAGCGTAGCTACGGGACTAGGATCTGAGCAGTTCTTC. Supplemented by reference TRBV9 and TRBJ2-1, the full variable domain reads DSGVTQTPKHLITATGQRVTLRCSPRSGDLSVYWYQQSLDQGLQFLIQYYNGEERAKGNILERFSAQQFPDLHSELNLSSLELGDSALYFCASSVATGLGSEQFFGPGTRLTVL.

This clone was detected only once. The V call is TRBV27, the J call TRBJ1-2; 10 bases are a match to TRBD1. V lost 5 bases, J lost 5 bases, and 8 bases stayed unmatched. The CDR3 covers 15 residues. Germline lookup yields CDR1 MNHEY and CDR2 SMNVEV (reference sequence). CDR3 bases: TGTGCCAGCAGTCCATGGGACAGGGGAGAATATGGCTACACCTTC. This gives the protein CASSPWDRGEYGYTF.

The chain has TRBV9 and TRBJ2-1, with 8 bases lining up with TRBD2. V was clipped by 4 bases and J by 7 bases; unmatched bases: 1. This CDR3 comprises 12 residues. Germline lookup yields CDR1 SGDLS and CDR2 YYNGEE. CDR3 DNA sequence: TGTGCCAGCAGCCCGGGGGGGAATGAGCAGTTCTTC. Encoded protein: CASSPGGNEQFF.

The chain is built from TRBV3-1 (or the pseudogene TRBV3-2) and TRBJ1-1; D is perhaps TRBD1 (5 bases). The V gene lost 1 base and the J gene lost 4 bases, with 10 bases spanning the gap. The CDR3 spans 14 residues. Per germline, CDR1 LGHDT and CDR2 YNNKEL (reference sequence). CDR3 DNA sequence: TGTGCCAGCAGCCAAGTAGACGGGGGCACTGAAGCTTTCTTT. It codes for CASSQVDGGTEAFF.